The present TCR beta chain was sequenced within a study of human T cells and chemical hapten exposure. The CDR3 spans 13 residues. Trimming took 3 bases from V and 4 from J; bases not matched to a gene: 3. Per germline, CDR1 SGHNT and CDR2 YYREEE (reference sequence). Time point here: patch test 2, 6 weeks after DPC sensitization. Regarding treatment: therapeutic diphenylcyclopropenone sensitization with weekly scalp DPC. Using its own MiXCR run on the RACE reads, TCRdb lists one record per CDR3 protein. The sample includes just over 350,000 distinct CDR3 sequences, about 6% of them seen just once. The material was whole blood, obtained in connection with sensitization to the hapten diphenylcyclopropenone (DPC). This receptor was identified in a woman aged 18-29 years with alopecia areata. Some clones in this sample may be carry-over from other donors' samples. This chain links TRBV5-4 with TRBJ2-7, with 8 bases lining up with TRBD2. CDR3 in DNA: TGTGCCAGCAGCTCGGGACTAGATTACGAGCAGTACTTC. Its protein product is CASSSGLDYEQYF.